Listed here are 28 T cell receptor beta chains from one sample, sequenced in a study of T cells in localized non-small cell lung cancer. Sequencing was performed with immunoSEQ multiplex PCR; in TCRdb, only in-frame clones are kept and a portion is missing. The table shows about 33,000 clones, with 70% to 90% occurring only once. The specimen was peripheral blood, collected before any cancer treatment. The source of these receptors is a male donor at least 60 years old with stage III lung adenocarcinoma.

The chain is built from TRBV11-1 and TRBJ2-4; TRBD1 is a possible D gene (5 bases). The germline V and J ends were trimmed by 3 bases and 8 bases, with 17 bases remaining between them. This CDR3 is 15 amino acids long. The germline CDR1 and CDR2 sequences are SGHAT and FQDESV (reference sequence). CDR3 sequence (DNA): TGTGCCAGCAGCTTTTCCTCAGGGTTCAACGACATTCAGTACTTC. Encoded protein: CASSFSSGFNDIQYF.

DNA for the CDR3: TGTGCCAGCAGCTCGACTAGCGGACCCTACGAGCAGTACTTC. Residues: CASSSTSGPYEQYF. This rearrangement joins TRBV7-2 to TRBJ2-7; 9 positions match TRBD2. Per the germline V gene, CDR1 is SGHTA and CDR2 is FQGNSA. The CDR3 extends over 14 amino acids. Losses at the gene ends were 4 bases for V and 2 bases for J; bases not matched to a gene: 3.

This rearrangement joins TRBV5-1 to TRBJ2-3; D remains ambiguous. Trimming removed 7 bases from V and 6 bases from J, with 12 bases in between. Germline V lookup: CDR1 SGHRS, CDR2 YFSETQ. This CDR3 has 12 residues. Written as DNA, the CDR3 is TGCGCCAGCTCCCTAAATGGCGATACGCAGTATTTT. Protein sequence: CASSLNGDTQYF.

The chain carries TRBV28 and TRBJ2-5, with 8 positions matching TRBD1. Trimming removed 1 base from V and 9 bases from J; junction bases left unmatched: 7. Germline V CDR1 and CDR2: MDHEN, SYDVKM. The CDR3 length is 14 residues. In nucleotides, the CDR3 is TGTGCCAGCAGTTTATTAGACAGGGGTAGATCCCAGTACTTC. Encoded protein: CASSLLDRGRSQYF.

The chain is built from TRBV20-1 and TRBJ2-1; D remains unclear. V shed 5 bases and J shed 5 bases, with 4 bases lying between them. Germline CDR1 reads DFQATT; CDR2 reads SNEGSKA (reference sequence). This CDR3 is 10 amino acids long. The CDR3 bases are TGCAGTGCTGGGAACAATGAGCAGTTCTTC. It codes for CSAGNNEQFF.

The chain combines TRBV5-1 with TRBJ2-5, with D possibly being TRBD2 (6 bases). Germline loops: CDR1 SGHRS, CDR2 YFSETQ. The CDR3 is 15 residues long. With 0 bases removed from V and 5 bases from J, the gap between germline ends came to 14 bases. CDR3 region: CASSLEGGAWETQYF. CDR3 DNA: TGCGCCAGCAGCTTGGAGGGCGGGGCGTGGGAGACCCAGTACTTC. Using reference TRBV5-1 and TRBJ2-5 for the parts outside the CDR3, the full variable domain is KAGVTQTPRYLIKTRGQQVTLSCSPISGHRSVSWYQQTPGQGLQFLFEYFSETQRNKGNFPGRFSGRQFSNSRSEMNVSTLELGDSALYLCASSLEGGAWETQYFGPGTRLLVL.

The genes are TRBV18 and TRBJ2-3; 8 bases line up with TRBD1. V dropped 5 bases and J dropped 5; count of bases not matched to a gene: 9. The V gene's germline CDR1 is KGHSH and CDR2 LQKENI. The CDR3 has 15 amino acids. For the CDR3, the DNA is TGTGCCAGCTCAGAGGCCCGGACAGGGATAGATACGCAGTATTTT. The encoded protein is CASSEARTGIDTQYF.

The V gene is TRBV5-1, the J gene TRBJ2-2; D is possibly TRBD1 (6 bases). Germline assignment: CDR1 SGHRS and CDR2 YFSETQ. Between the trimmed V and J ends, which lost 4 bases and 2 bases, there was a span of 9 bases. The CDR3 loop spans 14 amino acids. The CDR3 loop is CASSTGHNTGELFF. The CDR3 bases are TGCGCCAGCAGCACGGGACACAACACCGGGGAGCTGTTTTTT.

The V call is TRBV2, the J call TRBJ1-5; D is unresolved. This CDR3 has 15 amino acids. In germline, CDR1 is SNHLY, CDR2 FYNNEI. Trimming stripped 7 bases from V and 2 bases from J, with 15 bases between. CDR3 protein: CASMIGAGRNQPQHF. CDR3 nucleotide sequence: TGTGCCAGCATGATAGGAGCCGGCCGCAATCAGCCCCAGCATTTT.

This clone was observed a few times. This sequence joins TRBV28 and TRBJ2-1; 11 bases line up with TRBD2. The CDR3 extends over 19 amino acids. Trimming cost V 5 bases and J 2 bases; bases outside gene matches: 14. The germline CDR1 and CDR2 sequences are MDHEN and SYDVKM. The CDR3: CASSPGTSGQSVPYNEQFF. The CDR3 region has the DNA TGTGCCAGCAGTCCCGGGACTAGCGGACAATCTGTACCCTACAATGAGCAGTTCTTC.

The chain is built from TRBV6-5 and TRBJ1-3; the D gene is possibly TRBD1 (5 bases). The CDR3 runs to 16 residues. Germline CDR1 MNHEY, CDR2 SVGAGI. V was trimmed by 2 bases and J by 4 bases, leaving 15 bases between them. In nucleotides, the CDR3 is TGTGCCAGCAGTTACGGTGTGAGGGGAAGGGGAAACACCATATATTTT. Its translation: CASSYGVRGRGNTIYF.

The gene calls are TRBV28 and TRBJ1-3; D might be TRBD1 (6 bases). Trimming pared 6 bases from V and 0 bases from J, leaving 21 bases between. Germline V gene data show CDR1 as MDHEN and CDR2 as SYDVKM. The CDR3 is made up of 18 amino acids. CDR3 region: CASRPHTPQGISGNTIYF. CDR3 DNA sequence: TGTGCCAGCAGACCCCATACCCCTCAGGGGATCTCTGGAAACACCATATATTTT.

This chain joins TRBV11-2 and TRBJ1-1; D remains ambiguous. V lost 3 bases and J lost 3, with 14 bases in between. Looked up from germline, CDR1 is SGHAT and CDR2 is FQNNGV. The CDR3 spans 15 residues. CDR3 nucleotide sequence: TGTGCCAGCAGCTTTGTGAGTTCTGGAGACACTGAAGCTTTCTTT. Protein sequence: CASSFVSSGDTEAFF.

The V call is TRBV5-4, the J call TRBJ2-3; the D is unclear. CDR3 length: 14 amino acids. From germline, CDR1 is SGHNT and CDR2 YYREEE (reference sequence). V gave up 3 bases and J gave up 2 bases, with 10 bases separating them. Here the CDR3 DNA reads TGTGCCAGCAGCTGGGCATCTACCACAGATACGCAGTATTTT. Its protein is CASSWASTTDTQYF.

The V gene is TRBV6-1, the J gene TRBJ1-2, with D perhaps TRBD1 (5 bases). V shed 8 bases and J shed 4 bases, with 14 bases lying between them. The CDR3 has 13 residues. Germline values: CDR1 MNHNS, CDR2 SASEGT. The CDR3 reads CASLIEGTYGYTF. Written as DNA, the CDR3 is TGTGCCAGCCTTATTGAGGGGACCTATGGCTACACCTTC.

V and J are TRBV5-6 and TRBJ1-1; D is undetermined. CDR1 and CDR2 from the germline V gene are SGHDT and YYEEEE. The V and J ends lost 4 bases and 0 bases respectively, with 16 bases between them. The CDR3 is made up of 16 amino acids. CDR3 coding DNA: TGTGCCAGCAGCCCGGTAGGTGGAGGCTTGAACACTGAAGCTTTCTTT. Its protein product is CASSPVGGGLNTEAFF.

As DNA, the CDR3 is TGTGCCAGCAGCTTAGCTGGCCCGATTAATGAAAAACTGTTTTTT. Translating gives CASSLAGPINEKLFF. The chain employs TRBV7-9 and TRBJ1-4; D call uncertain. The CDR3 sequence is 15 residues long. Germline V CDR1 and CDR2: SEHNR, FQNEAQ (reference sequence). V was shortened by 0 bases and J by 4 bases, with 9 bases between the two germline ends.

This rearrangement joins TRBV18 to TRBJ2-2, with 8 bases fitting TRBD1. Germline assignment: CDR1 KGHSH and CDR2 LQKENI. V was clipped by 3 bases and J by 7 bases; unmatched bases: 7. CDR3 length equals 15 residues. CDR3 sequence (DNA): TGTGCCAGCTCACCGGTGGCAGGGGGCTTCGGGGAGCTGTTTTTT. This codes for CASSPVAGGFGELFF.

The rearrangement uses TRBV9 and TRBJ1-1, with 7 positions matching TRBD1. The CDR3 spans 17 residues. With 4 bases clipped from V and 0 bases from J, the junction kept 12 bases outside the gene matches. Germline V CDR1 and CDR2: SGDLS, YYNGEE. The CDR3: CASSPRTGPLLNTEAFF. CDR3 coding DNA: TGTGCCAGCAGCCCCCGGACAGGACCCCTCCTGAACACTGAAGCTTTCTTT.

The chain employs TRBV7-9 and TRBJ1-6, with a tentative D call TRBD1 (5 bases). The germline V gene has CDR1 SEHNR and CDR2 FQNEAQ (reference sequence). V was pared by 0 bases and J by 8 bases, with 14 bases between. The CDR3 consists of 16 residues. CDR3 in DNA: TGTGCCAGCAGCTTAGCGGGTCGGGGGAAAGATTCACCCCTCCACTTT. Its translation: CASSLAGRGKDSPLHF.

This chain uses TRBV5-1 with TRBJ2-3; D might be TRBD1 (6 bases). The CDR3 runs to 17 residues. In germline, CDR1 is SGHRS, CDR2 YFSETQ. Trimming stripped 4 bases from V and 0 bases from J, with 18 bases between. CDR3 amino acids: CASSDRRRVSSTDTQYF. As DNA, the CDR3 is TGCGCCAGCAGCGACAGGCGAAGGGTGTCGAGCACAGATACGCAGTATTTT.

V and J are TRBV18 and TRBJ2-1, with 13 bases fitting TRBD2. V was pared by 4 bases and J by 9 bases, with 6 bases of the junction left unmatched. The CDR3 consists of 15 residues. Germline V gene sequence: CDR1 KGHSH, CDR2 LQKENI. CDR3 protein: CASSQGTSGAGEQFF. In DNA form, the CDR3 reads TGTGCCAGCTCACAAGGGACTAGCGGGGCGGGTGAGCAGTTCTTC.

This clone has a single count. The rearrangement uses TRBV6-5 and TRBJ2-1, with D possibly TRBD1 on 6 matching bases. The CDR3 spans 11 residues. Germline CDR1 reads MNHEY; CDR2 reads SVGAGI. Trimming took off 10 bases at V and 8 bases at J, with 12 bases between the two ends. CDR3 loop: CATSRGHEQFF. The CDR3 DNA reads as TGTGCCACCTCCAGGGGACATGAGCAGTTCTTC.

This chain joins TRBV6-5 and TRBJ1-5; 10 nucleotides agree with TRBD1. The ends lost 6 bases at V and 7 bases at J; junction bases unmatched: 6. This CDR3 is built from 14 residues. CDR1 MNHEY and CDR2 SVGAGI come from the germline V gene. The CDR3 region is CASSNRDRGQPQHF. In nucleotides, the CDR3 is TGTGCCAGCAGCAACCGGGACAGGGGCCAGCCCCAGCATTTT.

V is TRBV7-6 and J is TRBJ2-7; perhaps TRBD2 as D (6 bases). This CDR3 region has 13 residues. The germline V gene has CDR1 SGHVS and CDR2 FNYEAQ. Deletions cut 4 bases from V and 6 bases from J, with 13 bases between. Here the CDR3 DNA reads TGTGCCAGCAGCTCCGGACTATCGATCGAGCAGTACTTC. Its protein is CASSSGLSIEQYF.

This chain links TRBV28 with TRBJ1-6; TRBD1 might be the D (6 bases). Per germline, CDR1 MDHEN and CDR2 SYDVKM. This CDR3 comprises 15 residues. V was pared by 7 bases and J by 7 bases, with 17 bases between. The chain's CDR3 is CASMPVGQQNSPLHF. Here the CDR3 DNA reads TGTGCCAGCATGCCGGTCGGACAGCAAAATTCACCCCTCCACTTT.

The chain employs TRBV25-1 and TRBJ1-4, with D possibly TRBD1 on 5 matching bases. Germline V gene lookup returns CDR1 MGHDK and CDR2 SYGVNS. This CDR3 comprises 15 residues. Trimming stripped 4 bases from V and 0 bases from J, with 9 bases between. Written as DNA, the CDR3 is TGTGCCAGCAGTGGGGGACTTGCAACTAATGAAAAACTGTTTTTT. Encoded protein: CASSGGLATNEKLFF.

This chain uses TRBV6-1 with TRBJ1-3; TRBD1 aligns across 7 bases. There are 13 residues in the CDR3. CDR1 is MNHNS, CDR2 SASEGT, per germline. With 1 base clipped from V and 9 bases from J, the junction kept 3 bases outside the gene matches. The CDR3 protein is CASSEGRGSTIYF. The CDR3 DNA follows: TGTGCCAGCAGTGAAGGCAGGGGGTCCACCATATATTTT.